The entry below describes one TCR beta chain. The record originates from a study of CD8+ T cells in alopecia areata. RNA was extracted and reverse transcribed into cDNA as the sequencing template. The data were produced by immunoSEQ multiplex PCR, yet TCRdb's version contains in-frame clones alone and is incomplete. In the table there are around 140,000 clones, roughly 50% of which are singletons. Per germline, CDR1 SQVTM and CDR2 ANQGSEA. Trimming took off 3 bases at V and 1 base at J, with 10 bases between the two ends. The CDR3 is 13 residues long. V and J are TRBV29-1 and TRBJ2-7; D is ambiguous. The sample was CD4+ T cells sorted from blood. The TCR was taken from a human donor with alopecia areata. Here the CDR3 reads CSVESERSYEQYF. CDR3 DNA sequence: TGCAGCGTTGAGTCGGAGAGGTCCTACGAGCAGTACTTC.